The 32 T cell receptor beta chains presented below share a single source sample, sequenced in a study of T cells in Graves' hyperthyroidism and ophthalmopathy. Amplification targeted TCR beta CDR3 regions from RNA transcripts. HTBI primers drove first-round RT-PCR of the TCR CDR3. TCRdb re-called the multiplex PCR reads through MiXCR, storing one row per CDR3 protein. The sample includes approximately 560,000 distinct CDR3 sequences, under 60% of them seen just once. The specimen was peripheral blood or thyroid tissue (not recorded which). These receptors were collected from a woman aged 18-30 years with Graves' hyperthyroidism.

The chain joins TRBV7-2 to TRBJ2-2; D is tentatively TRBD1 or TRBD2 (5 bases each). Germline lookup yields CDR1 SGHTA and CDR2 FQGNSA. The CDR3 spans 16 residues. V gave up 5 bases and J gave up 1 base, with 14 bases separating them. The CDR3: CASSPRGPGNTGELFF. CDR3 coding DNA: TGTGCCAGCAGCCCCCGGGGCCCGGGGAACACCGGGGAGCTGTTTTTT.

This clonotype has ten or more counts. The V and J genes are TRBV7-8 and TRBJ1-5; no clear D gene. Germline-derived CDR1 and CDR2 are SGHVS and FQNEAQ. CDR3 length: 14 amino acids. The V end was cut by 5 bases, the J end by 4 bases, with 12 bases between. The CDR3 loop reads CASSPSRENQPQHF. CDR3 in DNA: TGTGCCAGCAGCCCATCCCGGGAGAATCAGCCCCAGCATTTT.

This clonotype has at least ten counts. V and J are TRBV24-1 and TRBJ2-2; D tentatively reads TRBD1 or TRBD2 (5 bases each). The CDR3 covers 15 residues. The V gene's germline CDR1 is KGHDR and CDR2 SFDVKD. Deletions cut 7 bases from V and 6 bases from J, with 17 bases between. DNA of the CDR3: TGTGCCACCAGCCGGGGCAGGAAAAGGCCCGGGGAGCTGTTTTTT. This encodes CATSRGRKRPGELFF.

The chain combines TRBV6-5 with TRBJ2-5, with D unresolved. This CDR3 has 15 residues. Germline loops: CDR1 MNHEY, CDR2 SVGAGI. Deletions cut 0 bases from V and 1 base from J, with 9 bases between. The CDR3 region is CASSYSAWGQETQYF. As DNA, the CDR3 is TGTGCCAGCAGTTACTCGGCGTGGGGCCAAGAGACCCAGTACTTC.

The V call is TRBV29-1, the J call TRBJ2-7; TRBD1 agrees at 7 bases. V was clipped by 7 bases and J by 6 bases; unmatched bases: 3. CDR1 is SQVTM and CDR2 is ANQGSEA in the germline V gene. This CDR3 has 10 residues. The CDR3 here is CSDRGGEQYF. The CDR3 nucleotides are TGCAGCGACAGGGGCGGCGAGCAGTACTTC.

A word on this clonotype: This may stem from a read error, because a much larger clone lies one nucleotide away. The chain couples TRBV10-3 to TRBJ2-7, with D tentatively TRBD1 (5 bases). The CDR3 length is 13 residues. V shed 5 bases and J shed 9 bases, with 17 bases lying between them. CDR1 is ENHRY, CDR2 SYGVKD, per germline. The CDR3 is CAISYQGHEGQYF. CDR3 nucleotide sequence: TGTGCCATCAGTTATCAGGGTCACGAAGGGCAGTACTTC.

The gene calls are TRBV29-1 and TRBJ2-5; D possibly uses TRBD1 or TRBD2 (5 bases each). CDR3 size: 11 residues. Germline V lookup: CDR1 SQVTM, CDR2 ANQGSEA. V was pared by 4 bases and J by 9 bases, with 12 bases between. The CDR3: CSVVGEMAQYF. As DNA, the CDR3 is TGCAGCGTTGTGGGGGAGATGGCCCAGTACTTC.

The chain employs TRBV14 and TRBJ1-1; no clear D gene. Germline CDR1 and CDR2: SGHDN and FVKESK. The CDR3 runs 13 residues. The ends were cut back, 0 bases at V and 5 bases at J, with 7 bases in the middle. The chain's CDR3 is CASSQEEITEAFF. CDR3 nucleotide sequence: TGTGCCAGCAGCCAAGAGGAAATTACTGAAGCTTTCTTT.

This clonotype was detected ten times or more. This rearrangement joins TRBV29-1 to TRBJ1-2, with 7 bases lining up with TRBD1. V lost 2 bases and J lost 4; bases outside the gene matches: 13. Germline V gives CDR1 SQVTM, CDR2 ANQGSEA. The CDR3 runs 16 residues. The CDR3 loop reads CSVERTHRGLGYGYTF. CDR3 DNA sequence: TGCAGCGTTGAAAGGACACACAGGGGCCTAGGCTATGGCTACACCTTC. Based on the CDR3 plus reference TRBV29-1 and TRBJ1-2, the full variable domain is SAVISQKPSRDICQRGTSLTIQCQVDSQVTMMFWYRQQPGQSLTLIATANQGSEATYESGFVIDKFPISRPNLTFSTLTVSNMSPEDSSIYLCSVERTHRGLGYGYTFGSGTRLTVV.

The rearrangement links TRBV7-2 to TRBJ2-2, with 8 bases lining up with TRBD1. CDR3 size: 17 residues. Losses at the gene ends were 5 bases for V and 3 bases for J; bases not matched to a gene: 11. Germline V CDR1 and CDR2: SGHTA, FQGNSA. The CDR3 loop reads CASSHLWQGADTGELFF. In DNA form, the CDR3 reads TGTGCCAGCAGCCACCTGTGGCAGGGGGCGGACACCGGGGAGCTGTTTTTT. Supplemented by reference TRBV7-2 and TRBJ2-2, the full variable domain reads GAGVSQSPSNKVTEKGKDVELRCDPISGHTALYWYRQSLGQGLEFLIYFQGNSAPDKSGLPSDRFSAERTGGSVSTLTIQRTQQEDSAVYLCASSHLWQGADTGELFFGEGSRLTVL.

J is TRBJ1-5 and V is TRBV2, with a weak D call TRBD1 (5 bases). The CDR3 contains 16 residues. Trimming left V 4 bases short and J 2 bases short, with 15 bases between. Per the germline V gene, CDR1 is SNHLY and CDR2 is FYNNEI. This chain's CDR3 is CASSVRTGLGNQPQHF. The CDR3 region has the DNA TGTGCCAGCAGTGTTAGAACAGGACTCGGCAATCAGCCCCAGCATTTT.

This clonotype has a single count. J is TRBJ2-7 and V is TRBV2; no clear D gene. V was pared by 1 base and J by 2 bases, with 12 bases between. The CDR3 covers 15 residues. Germline CDR1 is SNHLY and CDR2 is FYNNEI. The CDR3 nucleotides read TGTGCCAGCAGTGAAGGGCCAGCGCGTACCTACGAGCAGTACTTC. Translating gives CASSEGPARTYEQYF.

This clonotype was recorded many times. This sequence joins TRBV29-1 and TRBJ1-1; D remains ambiguous. Germline CDR1 reads SQVTM; CDR2 reads ANQGSEA. V lost 5 bases and J 6 bases, leaving 13 bases between the germline ends. This CDR3 has 12 residues. CDR3 nucleotide sequence: TGCAGCGTTAGCGATTTTGGATCTGAAGCTTTCTTT. This translates into CSVSDFGSEAFF.

This rearrangement joins TRBV7-8 to TRBJ2-7, with D tentatively TRBD1 (6 bases). Germline V lookup: CDR1 SGHVS, CDR2 FQNEAQ. The CDR3 spans 14 residues. The V end was cut by 6 bases, the J end by 0 bases, with 12 bases between. The CDR3 reads CASRQGRGSYEQYF. The CDR3 DNA reads as TGTGCCAGCAGACAGGGCCGGGGCTCCTACGAGCAGTACTTC.

The chain links TRBV15 to TRBJ1-1; D uncertain. This CDR3 spans 14 amino acids. Germline V gives CDR1 LNHNV, CDR2 YYDKDF (reference sequence). V dropped 0 bases and J dropped 4 bases, with 9 bases sitting between them. CDR3 protein: CATSRDRGITEAFF. CDR3 nucleotide sequence: TGTGCCACCAGCAGAGATCGAGGGATCACTGAAGCTTTCTTT.

Note on this clonotype: This may arise from a read error, as a much more abundant clone is one base away. The chain links TRBV9 to TRBJ2-7, with 8 positions matching TRBD1. Germline assignment: CDR1 SGDLS and CDR2 YYNGEE. With V trimmed by 5 bases and J by 6 bases, 7 bases remained unmatched. This CDR3 is 13 amino acids long. The CDR3 loop reads CASRRGQGGEQYF. The DNA for the CDR3 is TGTGCCAGCAGACGCGGACAGGGCGGCGAGCAGTACTTC.

This clonotype was seen a few times. V gene TRBV7-9 combines with J gene TRBJ2-2, with a weak D call TRBD1 (6 bases). CDR1 SEHNR and CDR2 FQNEAQ come from the germline V gene (reference sequence). This CDR3 has 15 amino acids. Between the trimmed V and J ends, which lost 4 bases and 6 bases, there was a span of 15 bases. In DNA, the CDR3 is TGTGCCAGCAGCTCGGACAGCCGCGTCGCCGGGGAGCTGTTTTTT. It codes for CASSSDSRVAGELFF.

The V gene is TRBV20-1, the J gene TRBJ1-2; 7 positions match TRBD1. CDR1 and CDR2 from the germline V gene are DFQATT and SNEGSKA (reference sequence). V shed 1 base and J 5 bases; nucleotides not matched to a gene: 10. The CDR3 consists of 15 residues. The CDR3 nucleotides are TGCAGTGCTAGAGTAAACGACAGGGCTCGGTATGGCTACACCTTC. Translated: CSARVNDRARYGYTF.

This clonotype appeared a single time. This chain uses TRBV10-3 with TRBJ1-2, with D unresolved. With 6 bases removed from V and 4 bases from J, the gap between germline ends came to 9 bases. The CDR3 is made up of 12 amino acids. Germline CDR1 reads ENHRY; CDR2 reads SYGVKD. CDR3: CAIRQAAYGYTF. The CDR3 region has the DNA TGTGCCATCAGGCAGGCGGCCTATGGCTACACCTTC.

The chain has TRBV2 and TRBJ1-2; 7 positions agree with TRBD1. Germline CDR1 SNHLY, CDR2 FYNNEI. The CDR3 runs to 13 residues. V dropped 8 bases and J dropped 6; count of bases not matched to a gene: 9. Written as DNA, the CDR3 is TGTGCCAGCCGCTCCGGGACAGTGGATGGCTACACCTTC. Protein sequence: CASRSGTVDGYTF.

The V gene is TRBV5-8, the J gene TRBJ1-1; maybe TRBD1 (5 bases). The CDR3 is 15 residues long. Germline-derived CDR1 and CDR2 are SGHTS and YDEGEE. V lost 4 bases and J 4 bases, leaving 17 bases between the germline ends. The CDR3 DNA reads as TGTGCCAGCAGCCTCGCCCAGGGTAAGGGCACTGAAGCTTTCTTT. It yields the protein CASSLAQGKGTEAFF.

This clonotype was seen many times. The rearrangement uses TRBV11-3 and TRBJ1-4, with 8 nucleotides matching TRBD1. J lost 6 bases, V lost 4 bases, and 4 bases had no gene match. Looked up from germline, CDR1 is SGHNT and CDR2 is YENEEA. This CDR3 region has 14 residues. For the CDR3, the DNA is TGTGCCAGCAGCTCCGGGACAGGTGATGAAAAACTGTTTTTT. This translates into CASSSGTGDEKLFF. Together with reference TRBV11-3 and TRBJ1-4, the CDR3 gives the full variable domain: EAGVVQSPRYKIIEKKQPVAFWCNPISGHNTLYWYLQNLGQGPELLIRYENEEAVDDSQLPKDRFSAERLKGVDSTLKIQPAELGDSAVYLCASSSGTGDEKLFFGSGTQLSVL.

In DNA, the CDR3 is TGTGCCAGCAGCTCGGGGACTAGTTCCGAGACCCAGTACTTC. It specifies CASSSGTSSETQYF. V gene TRBV7-9 combines with J gene TRBJ2-5; 8 bases agree with TRBD2. V shed 4 bases and J 5 bases; nucleotides not matched to a gene: 6. Germline V gene sequence: CDR1 SEHNR, CDR2 FQNEAQ (reference sequence). The CDR3 has 14 residues.

Remarks on this clonotype: Since no conserved phenylalanine or tryptophan closes the CDR3, a read error is the likely cause. The DNA is left out, because the CDR3 cannot be placed on it with certainty; the CDR3 is given as TCRdb lists it. This chain joins TRBV25-1 and TRBJ2-6; TRBD1 is the table's D call and was not checked against the DNA. From its first to its last residue, the CDR3 has 15 amino acids. Per the germline V gene, CDR1 is MGHDK and CDR2 is SYGVNS. The CDR3 protein is CASGGQGSGANVLSR.

To note about this clonotype: This clone may be a read error of a much larger clone one base away. The rearrangement joins TRBV15 to TRBJ2-7; D tentatively reads TRBD1 or TRBD2 (6 bases each). This CDR3 contains 15 residues. V lost 8 bases and J lost 3, with 20 bases in between. CDR1 and CDR2 from the germline V gene are LNHNV and YYDKDF (reference sequence). DNA for the CDR3: TGTGCCACCGGAGACAGGTCGGAGGGGCACTACGAGCAGTACTTC. Residues: CATGDRSEGHYEQYF.

This chain links TRBV29-1 with TRBJ1-3; 7 bases agree with TRBD1. This CDR3 spans 13 amino acids. Germline V CDR1 and CDR2: SQVTM, ANQGSEA. Losses at the gene ends were 6 bases for V and 8 bases for J; bases not matched to a gene: 10. The CDR3 DNA sequence: TGCAGCGTACAGGGGAACTATGGCTACACCATATATTTT. Translated, it gives CSVQGNYGYTIYF.

This clonotype was seen repeatedly, ten times or more. V gene TRBV7-9 combines with J gene TRBJ2-7; perhaps TRBD1 as D (5 bases). The CDR3 sequence is 13 residues long. In germline, CDR1 is SEHNR, CDR2 FQNEAQ (reference sequence). The V gene lost 3 bases and the J gene lost 5 bases, with 11 bases spanning the gap. CDR3 sequence reads: CASSFAGIHEQYF. CDR3 sequence (DNA): TGTGCCAGCAGCTTTGCAGGGATCCACGAGCAGTACTTC.

The chain has TRBV24-1 and TRBJ2-7; maybe TRBD2 (5 bases). V lost 2 bases and J lost 3, with 16 bases in between. CDR1 and CDR2 from the germline V gene are KGHDR and SFDVKD. This CDR3 comprises 16 residues. The CDR3 coding sequence is TGTGCCACCAGTGATTCGGGAAGAGACGGTCGCTACGAGCAGTACTTC. This encodes CATSDSGRDGRYEQYF.

The chain links TRBV7-9 to TRBJ1-2, with D perhaps TRBD1 (6 bases). The CDR3 contains 13 residues. V was trimmed by 4 bases and J by 6 bases, leaving 12 bases between them. In germline, CDR1 is SEHNR, CDR2 FQNEAQ (reference sequence). As DNA, the CDR3 is TGTGCCAGCAGCTCGTCACAGGGTGATGGCTACACCTTC. Translating it yields CASSSSQGDGYTF. Drawing the rest from reference TRBV7-9 and TRBJ1-2, the complete variable domain is DTGVSQNPRHKITKRGQNVTFRCDPISEHNRLYWYRQTLGQGPEFLTYFQNEAQLEKSRLLSDRFSAERPKGSFSTLEIQRTEQGDSAMYLCASSSSQGDGYTFGSGTRLTVV.

The chain is built from TRBV20-1 and TRBJ2-2, with 15 bases matching TRBD2. CDR1 and CDR2 from the germline V gene are DFQATT and SNEGSKA (reference sequence). The CDR3 consists of 18 residues. After removal of 5 bases from V and 4 bases from J, the junction contained 11 bases not matched to a gene. As DNA, the CDR3 is TGCAGTGCTCGCGGTGGACTAGCGGGAGGGCCGAGCACCGGGGAGCTGTTTTTT. Its translation is CSARGGLAGGPSTGELFF.

This clonotype came up many times. V and J are TRBV20-1 and TRBJ1-1; no firm D call. CDR1 is DFQATT and CDR2 is SNEGSKA in the germline V gene (reference sequence). CDR3 length: 10 amino acids. V was clipped by 8 bases and J by 1 base, with 5 bases between them. The CDR3 is CSIRNTEAFF. The CDR3 DNA reads as TGCAGTATCAGGAACACTGAAGCTTTCTTT.

The rearrangement links TRBV19 to TRBJ1-1; weak D call: TRBD1 (5 bases). V lost 2 bases and J 5 bases, leaving 15 bases between the germline ends. The CDR3 extends over 15 amino acids. Germline CDR1 is LNHDA and CDR2 is SQIVND (reference sequence). The CDR3 region has the DNA TGTGCCAGTAGTATAATGGGTGCAGGGAGGACTGAAGCTTTCTTT. Residues: CASSIMGAGRTEAFF.